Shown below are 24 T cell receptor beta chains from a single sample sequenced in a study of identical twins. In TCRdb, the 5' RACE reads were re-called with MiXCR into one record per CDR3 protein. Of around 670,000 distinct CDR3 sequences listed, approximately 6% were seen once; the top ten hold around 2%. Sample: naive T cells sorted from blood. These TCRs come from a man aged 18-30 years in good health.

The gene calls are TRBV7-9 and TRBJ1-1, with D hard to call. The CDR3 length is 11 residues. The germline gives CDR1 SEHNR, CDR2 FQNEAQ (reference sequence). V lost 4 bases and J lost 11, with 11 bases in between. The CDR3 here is CASSSLERAFF. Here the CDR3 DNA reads TGTGCCAGCAGCTCACTGGAGCGGGCTTTCTTT.

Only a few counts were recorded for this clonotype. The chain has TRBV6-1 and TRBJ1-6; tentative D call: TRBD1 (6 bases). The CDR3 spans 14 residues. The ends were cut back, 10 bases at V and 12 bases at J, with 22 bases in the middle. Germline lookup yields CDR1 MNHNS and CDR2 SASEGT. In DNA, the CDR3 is TGTGCCACCGATCTTTCACAGGGATTCAGACCCCTCCACTTT. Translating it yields CATDLSQGFRPLHF.

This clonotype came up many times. The chain's CDR3 is CSASGSLETQYF. CDR3 nucleotides: TGCAGCGCCTCAGGTTCATTGGAGACCCAGTACTTC. The J gene is TRBJ2-5, the V gene TRBV20-1; D uncertain. Germline V gene lookup returns CDR1 DFQATT and CDR2 SNEGSKA (reference sequence). The CDR3 is made up of 12 amino acids.

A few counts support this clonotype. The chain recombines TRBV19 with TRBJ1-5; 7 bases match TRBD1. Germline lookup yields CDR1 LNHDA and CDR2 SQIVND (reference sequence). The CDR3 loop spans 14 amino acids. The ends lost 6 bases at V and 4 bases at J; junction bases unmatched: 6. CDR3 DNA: TGTGCCAGTAGAAAGGACAGGAAGAATCAGCCCCAGCATTTT. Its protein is CASRKDRKNQPQHF.

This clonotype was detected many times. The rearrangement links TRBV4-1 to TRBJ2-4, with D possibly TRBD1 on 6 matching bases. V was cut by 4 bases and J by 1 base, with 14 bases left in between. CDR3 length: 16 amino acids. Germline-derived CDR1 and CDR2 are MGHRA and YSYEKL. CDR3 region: CASSPGRRGAKNIQYF. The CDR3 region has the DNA TGCGCCAGCAGCCCAGGCCGCAGGGGTGCCAAAAACATTCAGTACTTC.

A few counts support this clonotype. The CDR3 sequence: CASSPPRTGAQETQYF. In nucleotides, the CDR3 is TGTGCCAGCAGTCCCCCCCGGACAGGAGCCCAAGAGACCCAGTACTTC. The chain couples TRBV12-3 or TRBV12-4 to TRBJ2-5, with TRBD1 matching over 7 bases. V dropped 5 bases and J dropped 1; count of bases not matched to a gene: 10. CDR3 length: 16 amino acids.

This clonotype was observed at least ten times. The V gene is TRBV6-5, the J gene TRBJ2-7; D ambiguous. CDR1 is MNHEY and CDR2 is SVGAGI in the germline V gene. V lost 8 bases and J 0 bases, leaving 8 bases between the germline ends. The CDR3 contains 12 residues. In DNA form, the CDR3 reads TGTGCCAGCCGTACAGTCTCCTACGAGCAGTACTTC. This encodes CASRTVSYEQYF.

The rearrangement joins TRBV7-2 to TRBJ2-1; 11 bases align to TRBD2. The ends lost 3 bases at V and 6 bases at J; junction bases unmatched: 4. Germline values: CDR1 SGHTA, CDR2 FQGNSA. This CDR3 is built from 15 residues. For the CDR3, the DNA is TGTGCCAGCAGCTTTGAAGGGACTAGCGGCAATGAGCAGTTCTTC. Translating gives CASSFEGTSGNEQFF.

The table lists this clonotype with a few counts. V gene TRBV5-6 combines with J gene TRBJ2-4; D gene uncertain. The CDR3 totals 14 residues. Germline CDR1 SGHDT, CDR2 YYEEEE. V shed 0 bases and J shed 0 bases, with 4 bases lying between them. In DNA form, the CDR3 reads TGTGCCAGCAGCTTGGTAGTAGCCAAAAACATTCAGTACTTC. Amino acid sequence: CASSLVVAKNIQYF.

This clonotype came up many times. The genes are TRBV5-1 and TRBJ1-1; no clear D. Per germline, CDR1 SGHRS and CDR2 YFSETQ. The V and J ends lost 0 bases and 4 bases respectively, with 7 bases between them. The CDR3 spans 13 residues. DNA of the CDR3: TGCGCCAGCAGCTTGGAACCAGGCACTGAAGCTTTCTTT. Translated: CASSLEPGTEAFF.

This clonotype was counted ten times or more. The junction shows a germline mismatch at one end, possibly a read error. CDR3 sequence (DNA): TGTGCCGGCAGCCTAGCGTCGTACAATGAGCAGTTCTTC. Translating it yields CAGSLASYNEQFF. V is TRBV11-2 and J is TRBJ2-1; a weak D match, TRBD2 (6 bases). The CDR3 covers 13 residues. Germline CDR1 SGHAT, CDR2 FQNNGV.

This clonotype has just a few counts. CDR3 DNA: TGTGCCAGCACACCAGCGGAAAGCCAAGAGACCCAGTACTTC. Residues: CASTPAESQETQYF. The chain links TRBV6-1 to TRBJ2-5; the D gene is possibly TRBD2 (5 bases). Per the germline V gene, CDR1 is MNHNS and CDR2 is SASEGT. Trimming removed 7 bases from V and 1 base from J, with 13 bases in between. This CDR3 has 14 amino acids.

In DNA form, the CDR3 reads TGTGCCAGCAGCTCCTTTTGGAGCTCCTACGAGCAGTACTTC. Protein: CASSSFWSSYEQYF. The chain is built from TRBV5-5 and TRBJ2-7; no definite D call. In germline, CDR1 is SGHKS, CDR2 YYEKEE (reference sequence). The V end lost 3 bases, the J end lost 0 bases, and 10 bases lay between the germline ends. CDR3 size: 14 residues. Together with reference TRBV5-5 and TRBJ2-7, the CDR3 gives the full variable domain: DAGVTQSPTHLIKTRGQQVTLRCSPISGHKSVSWYQQVLGQGPQFIFQYYEKEERGRGNFPDRFSARQFPNYSSELNVNALLLGDSALYLCASSSFWSSYEQYFGPGTRLTVT.

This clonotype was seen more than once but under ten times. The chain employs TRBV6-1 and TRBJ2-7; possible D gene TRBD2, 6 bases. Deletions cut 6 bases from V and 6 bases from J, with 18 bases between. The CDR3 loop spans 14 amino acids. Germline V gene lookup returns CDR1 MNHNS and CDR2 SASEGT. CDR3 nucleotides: TGTGCCAGCAGGAAACCGGGACTCTCGGGCGAGCAGTACTTC. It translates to CASRKPGLSGEQYF.

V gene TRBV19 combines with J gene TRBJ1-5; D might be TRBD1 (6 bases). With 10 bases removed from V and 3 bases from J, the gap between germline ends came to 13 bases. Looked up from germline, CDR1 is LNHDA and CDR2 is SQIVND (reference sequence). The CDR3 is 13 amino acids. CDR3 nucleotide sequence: TGTGCCACCGCGGACAGTACCAATCAGCCCCAGCATTTT. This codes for CATADSTNQPQHF.

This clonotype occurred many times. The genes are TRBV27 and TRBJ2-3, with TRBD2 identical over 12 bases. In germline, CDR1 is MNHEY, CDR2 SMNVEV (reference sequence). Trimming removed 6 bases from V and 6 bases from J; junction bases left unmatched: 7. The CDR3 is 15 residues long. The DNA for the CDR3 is TGTGCCAGCAGCTCCCTAGCGGGAGGGACGGATACGCAGTATTTT. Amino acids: CASSSLAGGTDTQYF.

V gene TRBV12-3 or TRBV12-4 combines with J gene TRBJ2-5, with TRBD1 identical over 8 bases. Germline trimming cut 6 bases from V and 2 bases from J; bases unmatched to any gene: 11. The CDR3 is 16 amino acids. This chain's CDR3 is CASRPTGAERQETQYF. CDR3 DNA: TGTGCCAGCAGGCCGACAGGGGCAGAAAGACAAGAGACCCAGTACTTC.

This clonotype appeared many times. CDR3 loop: CASSLMGTALYNEQFF. DNA of the CDR3: TGCGCCAGCAGCCTGATGGGGACAGCCCTCTACAATGAGCAGTTCTTC. V usage is TRBV4-1 and J usage is TRBJ2-1, with 7 bases fitting TRBD1. With 4 bases clipped from V and 3 bases from J, the junction kept 9 bases outside the gene matches. CDR3 length: 16 residues. Looked up from germline, CDR1 is MGHRA and CDR2 is YSYEKL.

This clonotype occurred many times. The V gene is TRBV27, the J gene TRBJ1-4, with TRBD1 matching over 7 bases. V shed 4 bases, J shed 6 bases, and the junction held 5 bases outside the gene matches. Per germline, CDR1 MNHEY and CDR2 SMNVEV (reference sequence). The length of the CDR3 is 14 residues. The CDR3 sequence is CASSSSGTDEKLFF. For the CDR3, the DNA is TGTGCCAGCAGTTCCTCCGGGACAGATGAAAAACTGTTTTTT.

CDR3 nucleotide sequence: TGCGCCAGCAGCGGTGGGACAGGGAATGAAAAACTGTTTTTT. Protein sequence: CASSGGTGNEKLFF. V usage is TRBV5-1 and J usage is TRBJ1-4, with 9 bases identical to TRBD1. V shed 4 bases, J shed 5 bases, and the junction held 3 bases outside the gene matches. This CDR3 has 14 amino acids. Germline loops: CDR1 SGHRS, CDR2 YFSETQ.

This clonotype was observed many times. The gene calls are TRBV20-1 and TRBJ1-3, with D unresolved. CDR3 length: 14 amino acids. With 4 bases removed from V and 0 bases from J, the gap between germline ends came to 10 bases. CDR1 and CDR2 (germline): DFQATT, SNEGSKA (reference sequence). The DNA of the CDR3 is TGCAGTGCTACTACCCAGATCTCTGGAAACACCATATATTTT. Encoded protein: CSATTQISGNTIYF.

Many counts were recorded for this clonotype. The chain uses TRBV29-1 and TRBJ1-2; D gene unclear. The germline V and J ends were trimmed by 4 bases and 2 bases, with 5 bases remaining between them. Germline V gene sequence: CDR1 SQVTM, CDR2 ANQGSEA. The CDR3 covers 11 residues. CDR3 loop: CSVGANYGYTF. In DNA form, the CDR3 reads TGCAGCGTTGGGGCAAACTATGGCTACACCTTC.

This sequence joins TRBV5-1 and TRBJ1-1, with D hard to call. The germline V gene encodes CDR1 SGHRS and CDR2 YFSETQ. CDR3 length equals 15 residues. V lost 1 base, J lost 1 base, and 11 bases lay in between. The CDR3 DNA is TGCGCCAGCAGCTTGTTTACATCCGGGAACACTGAAGCTTTCTTT. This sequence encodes CASSLFTSGNTEAFF.

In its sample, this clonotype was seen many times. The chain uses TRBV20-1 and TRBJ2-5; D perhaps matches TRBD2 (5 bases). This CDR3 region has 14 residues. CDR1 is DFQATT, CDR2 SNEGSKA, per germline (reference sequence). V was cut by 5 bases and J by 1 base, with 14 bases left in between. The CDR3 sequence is CSACPEAVQETQYF. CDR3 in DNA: TGCAGTGCTTGCCCCGAAGCGGTCCAAGAGACCCAGTACTTC.